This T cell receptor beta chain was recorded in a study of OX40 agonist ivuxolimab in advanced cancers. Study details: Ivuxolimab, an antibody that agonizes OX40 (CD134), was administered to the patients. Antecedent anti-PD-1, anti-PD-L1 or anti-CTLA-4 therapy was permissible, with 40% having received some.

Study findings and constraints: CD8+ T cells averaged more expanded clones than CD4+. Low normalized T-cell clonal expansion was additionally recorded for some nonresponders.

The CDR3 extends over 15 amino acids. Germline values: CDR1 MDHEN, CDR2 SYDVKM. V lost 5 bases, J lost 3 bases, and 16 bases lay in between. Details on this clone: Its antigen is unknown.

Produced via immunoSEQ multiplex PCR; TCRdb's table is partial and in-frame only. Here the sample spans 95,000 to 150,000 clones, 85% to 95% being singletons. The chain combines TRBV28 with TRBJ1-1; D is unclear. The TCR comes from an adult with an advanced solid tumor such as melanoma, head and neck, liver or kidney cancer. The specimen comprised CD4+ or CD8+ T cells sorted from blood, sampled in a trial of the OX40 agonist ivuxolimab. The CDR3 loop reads CASSPVLRSDTEAFF. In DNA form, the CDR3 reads TGTGCCAGCAGTCCGGTACTTAGGTCGGACACTGAAGCTTTCTTT.